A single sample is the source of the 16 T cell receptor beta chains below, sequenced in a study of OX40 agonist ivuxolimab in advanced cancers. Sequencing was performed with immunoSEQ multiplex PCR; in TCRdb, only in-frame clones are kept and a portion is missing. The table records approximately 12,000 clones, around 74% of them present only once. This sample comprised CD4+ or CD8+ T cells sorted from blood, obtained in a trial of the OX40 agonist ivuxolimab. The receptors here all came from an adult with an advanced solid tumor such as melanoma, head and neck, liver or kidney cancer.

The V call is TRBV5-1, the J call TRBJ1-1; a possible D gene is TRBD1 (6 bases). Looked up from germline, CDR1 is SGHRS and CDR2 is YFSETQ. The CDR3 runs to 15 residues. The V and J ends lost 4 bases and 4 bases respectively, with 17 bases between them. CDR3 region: CASSVGAGGGTEAFF. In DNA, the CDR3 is TGCGCCAGCAGCGTGGGGGCGGGGGGCGGCACTGAAGCTTTCTTT. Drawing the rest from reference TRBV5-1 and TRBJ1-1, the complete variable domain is KAGVTQTPRYLIKTRGQQVTLSCSPISGHRSVSWYQQTPGQGLQFLFEYFSETQRNKGNFPGRFSGRQFSNSRSEMNVSTLELGDSALYLCASSVGAGGGTEAFFGQGTRLTVV.

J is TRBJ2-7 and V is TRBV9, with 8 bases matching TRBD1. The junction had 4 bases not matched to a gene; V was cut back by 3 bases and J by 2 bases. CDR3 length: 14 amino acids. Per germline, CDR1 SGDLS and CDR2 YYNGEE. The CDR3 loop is CASSAGQGPYEQYF. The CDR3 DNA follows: TGTGCCAGCAGCGCCGGACAGGGCCCCTACGAGCAGTACTTC.

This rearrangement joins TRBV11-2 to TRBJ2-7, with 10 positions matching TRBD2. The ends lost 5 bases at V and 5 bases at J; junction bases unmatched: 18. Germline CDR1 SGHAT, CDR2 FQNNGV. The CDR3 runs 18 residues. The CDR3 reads CASSLRWLAGAGGDEQYF. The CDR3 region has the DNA TGTGCCAGCAGCCTTCGGTGGCTAGCGGGAGCGGGAGGCGACGAGCAGTACTTC.

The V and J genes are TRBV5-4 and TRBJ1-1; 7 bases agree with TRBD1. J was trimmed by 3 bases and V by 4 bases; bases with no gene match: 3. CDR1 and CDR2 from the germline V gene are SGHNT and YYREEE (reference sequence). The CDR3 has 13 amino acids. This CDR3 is CASSPQGYTEAFF. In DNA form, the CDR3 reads TGTGCCAGCAGCCCACAGGGGTACACTGAAGCTTTCTTT.

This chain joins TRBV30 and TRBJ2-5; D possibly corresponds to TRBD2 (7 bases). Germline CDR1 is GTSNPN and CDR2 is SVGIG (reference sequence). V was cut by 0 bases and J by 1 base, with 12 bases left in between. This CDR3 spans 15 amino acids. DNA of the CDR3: TGTGCCTGGAGTGTAATAGGGGGGGGCCAAGAGACCCAGTACTTC. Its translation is CAWSVIGGGQETQYF.

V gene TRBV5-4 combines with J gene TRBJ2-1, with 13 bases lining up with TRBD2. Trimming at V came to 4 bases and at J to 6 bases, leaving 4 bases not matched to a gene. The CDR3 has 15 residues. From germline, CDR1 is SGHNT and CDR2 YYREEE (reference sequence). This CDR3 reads CASSLGLAGRNEQFF. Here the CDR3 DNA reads TGTGCCAGCAGCCTGGGACTAGCGGGACGCAATGAGCAGTTCTTC.

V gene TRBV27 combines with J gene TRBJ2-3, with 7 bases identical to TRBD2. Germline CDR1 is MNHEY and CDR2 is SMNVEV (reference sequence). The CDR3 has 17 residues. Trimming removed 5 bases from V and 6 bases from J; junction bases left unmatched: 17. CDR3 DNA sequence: TGTGCCAGCAGTCCCACCCTTGGGGGAGGGCCATCCGATACGCAGTATTTT. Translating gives CASSPTLGGGPSDTQYF.

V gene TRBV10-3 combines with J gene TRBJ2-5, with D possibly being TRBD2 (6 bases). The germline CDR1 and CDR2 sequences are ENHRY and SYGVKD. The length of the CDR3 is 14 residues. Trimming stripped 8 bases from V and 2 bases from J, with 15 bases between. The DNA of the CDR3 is TGTGCCATCTCCCCGGGGCTAGCGCAAGAGACCCAGTACTTC. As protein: CAISPGLAQETQYF.

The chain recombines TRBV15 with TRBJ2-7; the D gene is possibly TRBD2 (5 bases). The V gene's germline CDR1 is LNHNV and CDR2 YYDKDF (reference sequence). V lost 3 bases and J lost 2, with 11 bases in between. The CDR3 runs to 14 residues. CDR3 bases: TGTGCCACCAGCAGCGGGGTTATGGCCTACGAGCAGTACTTC. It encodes CATSSGVMAYEQYF. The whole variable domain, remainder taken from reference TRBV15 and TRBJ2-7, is DAMVIQNPRYQVTQFGKPVTLSCSQTLNHNVMYWYQQKSSQAPKLLFHYYDKDFNNEADTPDNFQSRRPNTSFCFLDIRSPGLGDTAMYLCATSSGVMAYEQYFGPGTRLTVT.

The CDR3 DNA sequence: TGTGCCAGCAGCTTGAGTAGGAGGGGGGGCAAGGGGACTGAAGCTTTCTTT. Amino acids: CASSLSRRGGKGTEAFF. The rearrangement links TRBV5-4 to TRBJ1-1, with D possibly matching TRBD1 (6 bases). V was trimmed by 1 base and J by 5 bases, leaving 21 bases between them. Germline CDR1 and CDR2: SGHNT and YYREEE (reference sequence). The CDR3 spans 17 residues.

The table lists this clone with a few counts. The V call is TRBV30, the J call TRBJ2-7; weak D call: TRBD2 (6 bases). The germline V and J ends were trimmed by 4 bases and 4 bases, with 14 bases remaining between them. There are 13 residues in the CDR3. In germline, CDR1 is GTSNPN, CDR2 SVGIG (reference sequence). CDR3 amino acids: CAWTPGGRYEQYF. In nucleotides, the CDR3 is TGTGCCTGGACCCCCGGGGGTAGGTACGAGCAGTACTTC.

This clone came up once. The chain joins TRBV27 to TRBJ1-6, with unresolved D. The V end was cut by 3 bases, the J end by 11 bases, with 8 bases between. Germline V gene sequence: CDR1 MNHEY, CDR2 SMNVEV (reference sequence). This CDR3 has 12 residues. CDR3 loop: CASSFIPPPLHF. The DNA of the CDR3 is TGTGCCAGCAGTTTTATCCCGCCACCCCTCCACTTT.

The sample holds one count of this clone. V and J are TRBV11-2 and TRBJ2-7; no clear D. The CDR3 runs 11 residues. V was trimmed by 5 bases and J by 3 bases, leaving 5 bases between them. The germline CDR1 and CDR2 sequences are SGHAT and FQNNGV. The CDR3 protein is CASSPGYEQYF. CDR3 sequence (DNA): TGTGCCAGCAGCCCTGGCTACGAGCAGTACTTC.

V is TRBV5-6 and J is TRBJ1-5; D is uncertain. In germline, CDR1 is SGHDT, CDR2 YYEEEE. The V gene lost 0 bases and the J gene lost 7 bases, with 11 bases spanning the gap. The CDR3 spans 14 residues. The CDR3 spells CASSLARAQQPQHF. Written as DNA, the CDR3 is TGTGCCAGCAGCTTGGCAAGGGCACAACAGCCCCAGCATTTT.

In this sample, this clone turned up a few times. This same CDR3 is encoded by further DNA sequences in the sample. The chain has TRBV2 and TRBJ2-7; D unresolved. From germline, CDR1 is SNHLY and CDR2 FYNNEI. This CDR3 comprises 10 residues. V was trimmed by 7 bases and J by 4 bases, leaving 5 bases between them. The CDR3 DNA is TGTGCCAGCATGGGATACGAGCAGTACTTC. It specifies CASMGYEQYF.

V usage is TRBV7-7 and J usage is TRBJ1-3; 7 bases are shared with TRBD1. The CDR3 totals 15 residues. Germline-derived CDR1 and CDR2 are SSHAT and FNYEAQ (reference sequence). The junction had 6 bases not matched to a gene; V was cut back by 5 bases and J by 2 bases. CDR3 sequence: CASSPDRLPGNTIYF. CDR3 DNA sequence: TGTGCCAGCAGCCCGGACAGGCTCCCTGGAAACACCATATATTTT.